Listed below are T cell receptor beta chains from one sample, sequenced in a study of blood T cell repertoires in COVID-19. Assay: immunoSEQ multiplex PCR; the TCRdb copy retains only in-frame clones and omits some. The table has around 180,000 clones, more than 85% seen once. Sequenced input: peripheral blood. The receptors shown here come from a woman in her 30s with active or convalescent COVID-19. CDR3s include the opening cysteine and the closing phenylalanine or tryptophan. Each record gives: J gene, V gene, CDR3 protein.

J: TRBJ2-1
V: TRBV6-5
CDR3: CASRRQGAIYNEQFF

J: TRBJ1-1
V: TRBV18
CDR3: CASSQGTGQQNTEAFF

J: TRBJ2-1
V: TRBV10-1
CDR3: CASSENRGRGEQFF

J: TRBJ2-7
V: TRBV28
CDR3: CASSLFLGTGILAYEQYF

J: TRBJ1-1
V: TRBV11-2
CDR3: CASSLDRTEAFF

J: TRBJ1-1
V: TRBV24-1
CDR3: CATSDLLTGEGTEAFF

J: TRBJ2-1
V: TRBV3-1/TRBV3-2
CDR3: CASSPQTSSDEQFF

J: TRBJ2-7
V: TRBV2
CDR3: CATHLAGNDEQYF

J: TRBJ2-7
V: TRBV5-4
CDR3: CASSFGDREFGEQYF

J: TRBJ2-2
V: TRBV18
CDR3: CASSPTLTSGNTGELFF

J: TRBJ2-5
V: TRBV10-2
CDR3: CASSDFKGETQYF

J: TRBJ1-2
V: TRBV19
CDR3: CASSILDSSNYGYTF

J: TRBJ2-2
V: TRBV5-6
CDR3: CASSLRQGTNTGELFF

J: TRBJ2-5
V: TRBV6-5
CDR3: CASSYLTGEKRTQYF

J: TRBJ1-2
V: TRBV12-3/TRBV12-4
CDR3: CASNAAGYGYTF

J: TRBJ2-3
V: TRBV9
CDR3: CASSPGTGADTQYF

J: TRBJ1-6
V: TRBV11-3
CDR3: CASSAAAGSPLHF

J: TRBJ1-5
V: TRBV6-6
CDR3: CASSHGRGNSNQPQHF

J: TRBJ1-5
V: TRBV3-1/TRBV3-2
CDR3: CASSQGGDQPQHF

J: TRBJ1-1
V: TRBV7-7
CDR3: CASSLTENTEAFF

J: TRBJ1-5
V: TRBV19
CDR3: CASSSGTARHSNQPQHF

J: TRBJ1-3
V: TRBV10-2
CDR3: CASSEWDREDTIYF

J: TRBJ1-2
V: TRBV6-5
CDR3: CASGPGQGLKGYTF

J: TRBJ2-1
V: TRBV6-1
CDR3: CASSEGQGGYNEQFF

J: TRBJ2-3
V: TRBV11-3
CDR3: CASALGGSYTDTQYF

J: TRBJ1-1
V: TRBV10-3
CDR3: CAIGSSDSGHTEAFF

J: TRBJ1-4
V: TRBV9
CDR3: CASSSDREFEKLFF

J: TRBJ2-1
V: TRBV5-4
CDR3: CASSGGTDPYNEQFF

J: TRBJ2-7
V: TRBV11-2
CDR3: CASSLVAFLGYEQYF

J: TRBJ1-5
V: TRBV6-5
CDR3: CASSYRASTSNQPQHF

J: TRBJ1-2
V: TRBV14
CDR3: CASSPGTGHYGYTF

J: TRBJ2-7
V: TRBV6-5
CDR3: CASSRPRLAGYEQYF

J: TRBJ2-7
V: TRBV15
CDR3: CATSRDWDRSYEQYF

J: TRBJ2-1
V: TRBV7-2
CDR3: CASSLGVGAGIRNEQFF

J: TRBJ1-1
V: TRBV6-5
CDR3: CASSPAGNTEAFF

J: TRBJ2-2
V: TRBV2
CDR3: CASSEPLAGDHGELFF

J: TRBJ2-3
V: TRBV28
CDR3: CASSGTGHTDTQYF

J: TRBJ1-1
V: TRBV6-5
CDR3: CASSYSARASTEAFF

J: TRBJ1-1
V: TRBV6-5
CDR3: CASSYGARADTEAFF

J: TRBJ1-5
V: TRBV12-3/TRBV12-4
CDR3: CASSLDSYQPQHF

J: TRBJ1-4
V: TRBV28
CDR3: CASSSGTGLEKLFF